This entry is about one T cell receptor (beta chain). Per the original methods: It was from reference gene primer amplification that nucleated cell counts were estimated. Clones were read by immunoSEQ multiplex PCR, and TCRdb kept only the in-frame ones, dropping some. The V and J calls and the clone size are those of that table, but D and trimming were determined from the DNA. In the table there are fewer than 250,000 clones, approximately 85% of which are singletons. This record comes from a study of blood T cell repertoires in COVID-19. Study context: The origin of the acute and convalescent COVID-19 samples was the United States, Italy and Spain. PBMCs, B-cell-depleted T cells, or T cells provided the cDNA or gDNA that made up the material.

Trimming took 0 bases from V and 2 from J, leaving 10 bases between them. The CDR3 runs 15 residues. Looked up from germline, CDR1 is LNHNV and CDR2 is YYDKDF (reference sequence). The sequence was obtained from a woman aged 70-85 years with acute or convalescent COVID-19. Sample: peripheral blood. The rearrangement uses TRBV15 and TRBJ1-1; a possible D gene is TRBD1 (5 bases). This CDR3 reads CATSREGGRNTEAFF. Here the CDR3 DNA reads TGTGCCACCAGCAGAGAGGGGGGGAGAAACACTGAAGCTTTCTTT.